This T cell receptor beta chain comes out of a study of blood T cell repertoires in COVID-19 (dated by TCRdb to 2020 to 2022). For the wider study: Samples from collaborators originated in the United States, Italy and Spain and spanned both the acute and convalescent phases of COVID-19. The material from the prospective study consisted of cDNA or gDNA derived from T cells, B-cell-depleted T cells, or PBMCs. The dataset comprised deeply sampled blood TCRbeta repertoires from subjects exposed to, actively infected with, or recovered from COVID-19. The repertoires were made available in a free public database intended to serve as a resource for research on the immune response to SARS-CoV-2. Samples were obtained from the ongoing ImmuneRACE study (first 160 participants) and from 1,254 subjects provided by 6 global collaborators. Sample metadata almost always included a de-identified subject ID, COVID-19 status, age in years and sex. HLA class I and class II types, where available, came from metadata supplied by the sample provider rather than from assay-based typing.

Points the paper makes about the study in general: The amount of clinical and demographic metadata varied by source and participant and was provided uncurated.

Participants in the prospective study were aged roughly 18 to 100 years, lived in 24 United States geographic areas, and enrolled through a virtual design. Cohort assignment in the prospective study relied on participant-reported clinical history from a screening survey and a study questionnaire. Each participant in the prospective study had whole blood, serum and a nasopharyngeal or oropharyngeal swab collected by mobile phlebotomists. Participants in the prospective study had the option to provide additional blood draws and questionnaires over a 2-month period. Before DNA extraction, prospective study blood samples were shipped either frozen or at room temperature. TCRbeta CDR3 regions were amplified from genomic DNA using the immunoSEQ Assay, a bias-controlled multiplex PCR. Concerning the study's data processing: The number of nucleated cells in each sample was estimated by amplification of reference gene primers within the assay. Sequence reads were collapsed and filtered to measure the absolute abundance of every unique TCRbeta CDR3 rearrangement. For each sample, productive Simpson clonality was calculated as the square root of Simpson's diversity index over productive rearrangements. TCRdb limited this immuneACCESS table to in-frame rearrangements with V and J called. A share of clones is missing; checked studies link under half to unresolved V genes, and the rest is unexplained. Clone size and the V and J calls come from that table; the DNA yielded D and trimming. The sample profile shows about 260,000 clones; roughly 80% of them were found once. Roughly 4% of the sample is held by the ten biggest clonotypes.

Via the germline V gene, CDR1 is MDHEN and CDR2 SYDVKM. Inclusive of the bounding cysteine and phenylalanine, the CDR3 is 14 residues long. Here the CDR3 DNA is all that survives: 42 bases in frame from base 1. V is cut by 6 bases and J by 4 bases, and the space between the germline ends is 15 bases. This clone was counted only a few times. The clone's antigen remains unknown. Base qualities were left out, and no much larger clone turns up one base away. The chain joins TRBV28 to TRBJ1-1; a tentative D match to TRBD1 spans 5 bases. Sequencing was done on a sample of PBMCs or T cells enriched from blood (not recorded which). This clonotype originated in a man aged 25 to 40 with acute COVID-19. The CDR3 loop reads CASRGGPSGTEAFF. The DNA is TGTGCCAGCAGGGGGGGACCTTCCGGCACTGAAGCTTTCTTT.